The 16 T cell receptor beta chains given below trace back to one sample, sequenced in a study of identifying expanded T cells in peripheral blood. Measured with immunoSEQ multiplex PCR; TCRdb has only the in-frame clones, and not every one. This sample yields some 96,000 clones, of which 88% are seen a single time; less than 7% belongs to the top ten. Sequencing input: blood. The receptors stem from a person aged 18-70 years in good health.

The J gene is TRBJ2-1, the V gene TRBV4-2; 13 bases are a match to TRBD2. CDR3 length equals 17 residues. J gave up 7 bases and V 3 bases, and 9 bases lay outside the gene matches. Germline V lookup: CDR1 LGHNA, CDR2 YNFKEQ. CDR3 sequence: CASSQEVLAGGRNEQFF. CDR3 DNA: TGTGCCAGCAGCCAGGAGGTACTAGCGGGAGGGCGAAATGAGCAGTTCTTC.

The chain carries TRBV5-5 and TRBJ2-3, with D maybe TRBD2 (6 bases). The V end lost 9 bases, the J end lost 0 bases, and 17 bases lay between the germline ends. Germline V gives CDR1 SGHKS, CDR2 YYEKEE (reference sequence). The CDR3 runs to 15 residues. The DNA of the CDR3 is TGTGCCACCTCCAAGTGGAGCGGGAGCACAGATACGCAGTATTTT. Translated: CATSKWSGSTDTQYF.

CDR3 bases: TGTGCCAGCAGCTTAGTAGTGGCAGGGGGTTTAGATGAGCAGTTCTTC. Protein product: CASSLVVAGGLDEQFF. The chain couples TRBV11-2 to TRBJ2-1; 7 positions match TRBD1. V shed 1 base, J shed 8 bases, and the junction held 11 bases outside the gene matches. The CDR3 is made up of 16 amino acids. Germline lookup yields CDR1 SGHAT and CDR2 FQNNGV.

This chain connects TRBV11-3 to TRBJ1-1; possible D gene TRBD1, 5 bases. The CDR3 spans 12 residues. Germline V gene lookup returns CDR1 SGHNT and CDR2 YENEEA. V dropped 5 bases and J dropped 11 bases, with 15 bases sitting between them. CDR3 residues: CASSPVGVDAFF. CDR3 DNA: TGTGCCAGCAGCCCAGTGGGGGTTGACGCTTTCTTT.

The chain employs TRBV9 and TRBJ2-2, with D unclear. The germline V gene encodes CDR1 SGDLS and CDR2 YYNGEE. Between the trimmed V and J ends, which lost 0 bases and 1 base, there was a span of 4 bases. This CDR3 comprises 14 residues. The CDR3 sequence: CASSVAWNTGELFF. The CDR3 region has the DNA TGTGCCAGCAGCGTAGCGTGGAACACCGGGGAGCTGTTTTTT.

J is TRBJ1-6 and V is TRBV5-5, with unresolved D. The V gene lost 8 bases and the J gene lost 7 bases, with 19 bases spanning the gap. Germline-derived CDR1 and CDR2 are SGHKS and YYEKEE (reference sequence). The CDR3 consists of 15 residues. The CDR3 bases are TGTGCCAGTATACGTTTGGGATTCGGCAATTCACCCCTCCACTTT. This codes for CASIRLGFGNSPLHF.

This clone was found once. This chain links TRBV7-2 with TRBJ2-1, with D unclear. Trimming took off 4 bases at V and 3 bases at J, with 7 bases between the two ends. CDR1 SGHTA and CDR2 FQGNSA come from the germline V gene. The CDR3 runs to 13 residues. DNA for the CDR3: TGTGCCAGCAGCTCCCAGCTCTACAATGAGCAGTTCTTC. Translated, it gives CASSSQLYNEQFF. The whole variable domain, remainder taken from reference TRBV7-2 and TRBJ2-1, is GAGVSQSPSNKVTEKGKDVELRCDPISGHTALYWYRQSLGQGLEFLIYFQGNSAPDKSGLPSDRFSAERTGGSVSTLTIQRTQQEDSAVYLCASSSQLYNEQFFGPGTRLTVL.

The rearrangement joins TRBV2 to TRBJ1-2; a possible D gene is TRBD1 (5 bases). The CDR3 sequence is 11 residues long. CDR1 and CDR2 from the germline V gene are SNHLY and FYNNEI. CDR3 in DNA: TGTGCGGGGGGGTTCGACTATGGCTACACCTTC. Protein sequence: CAGGFDYGYTF.

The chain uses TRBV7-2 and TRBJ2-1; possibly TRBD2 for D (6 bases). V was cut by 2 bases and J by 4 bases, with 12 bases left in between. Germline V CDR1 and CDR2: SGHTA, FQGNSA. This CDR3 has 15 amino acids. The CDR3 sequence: CASSLSGVEYNEQFF. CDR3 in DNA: TGTGCCAGCAGCTTATCGGGGGTAGAATACAATGAGCAGTTCTTC. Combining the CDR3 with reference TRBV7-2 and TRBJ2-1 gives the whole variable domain GAGVSQSPSNKVTEKGKDVELRCDPISGHTALYWYRQSLGQGLEFLIYFQGNSAPDKSGLPSDRFSAERTGGSVSTLTIQRTQQEDSAVYLCASSLSGVEYNEQFFGPGTRLTVL.

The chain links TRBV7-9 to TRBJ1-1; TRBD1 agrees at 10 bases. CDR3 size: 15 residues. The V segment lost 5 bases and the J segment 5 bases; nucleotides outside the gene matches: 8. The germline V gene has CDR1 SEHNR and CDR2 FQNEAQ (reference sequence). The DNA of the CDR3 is TGTGCCAGCAGCATCTTGACAGGGGGCTTAACTGAAGCTTTCTTT. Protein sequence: CASSILTGGLTEAFF. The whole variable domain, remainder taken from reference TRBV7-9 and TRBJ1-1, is DTGVSQNPRHKITKRGQNVTFRCDPISEHNRLYWYRQTLGQGPEFLTYFQNEAQLEKSRLLSDRFSAERPKGSFSTLEIQRTEQGDSAMYLCASSILTGGLTEAFFGQGTRLTVV.

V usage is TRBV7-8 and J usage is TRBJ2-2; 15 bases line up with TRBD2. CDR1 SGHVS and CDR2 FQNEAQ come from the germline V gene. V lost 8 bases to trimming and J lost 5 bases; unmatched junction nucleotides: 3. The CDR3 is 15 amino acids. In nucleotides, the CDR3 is TGTGCCAGCGGACTAGCGGGAGGGTTTACCGGGGAGCTGTTTTTT. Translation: CASGLAGGFTGELFF.

CDR3 coding DNA: TGTGCCATCAGAAACCCGGGACTCTCCTACGAGCAGTACTTC. Its protein product is CAIRNPGLSYEQYF. This chain joins TRBV10-3 and TRBJ2-7, with TRBD2 as a possible D gene (6 bases). The ends were cut back, 6 bases at V and 0 bases at J, with 12 bases in the middle. Germline CDR1 reads ENHRY; CDR2 reads SYGVKD. This CDR3 spans 14 amino acids.

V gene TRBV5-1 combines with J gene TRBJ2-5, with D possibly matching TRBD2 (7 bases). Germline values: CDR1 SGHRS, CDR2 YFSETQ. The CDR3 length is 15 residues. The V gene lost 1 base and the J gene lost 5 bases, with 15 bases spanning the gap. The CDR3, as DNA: TGCGCCAGCAGCTTGTATGCGGGGGCACGGGAGACCCAGTACTTC. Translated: CASSLYAGARETQYF.

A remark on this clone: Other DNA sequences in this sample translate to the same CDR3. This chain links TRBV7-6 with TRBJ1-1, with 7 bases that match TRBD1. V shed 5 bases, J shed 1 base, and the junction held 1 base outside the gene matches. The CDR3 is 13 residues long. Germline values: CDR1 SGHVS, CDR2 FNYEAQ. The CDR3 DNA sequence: TGTGCCAGCAGCCGACAGGGGAACACTGAAGCTTTCTTT. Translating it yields CASSRQGNTEAFF. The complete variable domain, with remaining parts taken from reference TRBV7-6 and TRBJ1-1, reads GAGVSQSPRYKVTKRGQDVALRCDPISGHVSLYWYRQALGQGPEFLTYFNYEAQQDKSGLPNDRFSAERPEGSISTLTIQRTEQRDSAMYRCASSRQGNTEAFFGQGTRLTVV.

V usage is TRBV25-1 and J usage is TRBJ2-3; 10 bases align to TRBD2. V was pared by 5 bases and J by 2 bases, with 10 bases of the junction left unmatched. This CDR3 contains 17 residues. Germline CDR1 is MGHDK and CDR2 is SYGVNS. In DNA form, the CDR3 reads TGTGCCAGCAGTTCAAACATACTAGCGGGATCCACAGATACGCAGTATTTT. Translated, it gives CASSSNILAGSTDTQYF.

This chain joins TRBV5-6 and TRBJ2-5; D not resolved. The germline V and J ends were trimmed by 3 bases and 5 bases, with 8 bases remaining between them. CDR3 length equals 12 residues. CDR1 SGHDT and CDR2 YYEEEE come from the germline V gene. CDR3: CASSYLSETQYF. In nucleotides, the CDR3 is TGTGCCAGCAGCTATCTATCGGAGACCCAGTACTTC. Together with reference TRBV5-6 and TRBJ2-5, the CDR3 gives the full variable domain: DAGVTQSPTHLIKTRGQQVTLRCSPKSGHDTVSWYQQALGQGPQFIFQYYEEEERQRGNFPDRFSGHQFPNYSSELNVNALLLGDSALYLCASSYLSETQYFGPGTRLLVL.